This T cell receptor (beta chain) derives from a study of blood T cell repertoires in COVID-19. Study-level information: The United States, Italy and Spain supplied acute and convalescent COVID-19 samples. Sources were T cells, B-cell-depleted T cells, or PBMCs; the material itself was cDNA or gDNA.

TCRdb's table, derived via immunoSEQ multiplex PCR, lists solely in-frame clones and lacks some. The sample consists of 200,000 to 250,000 clones, about 86% of them appearing once. Germline CDR1 and CDR2: LNHDA and SQIVND (reference sequence). CDR3 size: 12 residues. V lost 5 bases to trimming and J lost 14 bases, with 13 bases between them. The gene calls are TRBV19 and TRBJ1-6, with D possibly TRBD1 on 5 matching bases. The material sequenced was peripheral blood. The sequence derives from a man younger than 30 with active or convalescent COVID-19. CDR3 sequence: CASSPRWGALHF. The CDR3 region has the DNA TGTGCCAGTAGTCCCCGATGGGGGGCCCTCCACTTT.